This T cell receptor beta chain emerged from a study of blood T cell repertoires in COVID-19. Study-wide context: PBMCs, B-cell-depleted T cells, or T cells were the source of the cDNA or gDNA that made up the material.

Germline CDR1 is LGHNA and CDR2 is YSLEER. The CDR3 runs 16 residues. J gave up 4 bases and V 4 bases, and 11 bases lay outside the gene matches. Profiled with immunoSEQ multiplex PCR; TCRdb holds only in-frame clones, not every one. The repertoire holds 210,000 or so clones, with 83% as singletons. The specimen sequenced was peripheral blood. This TCR came from a woman younger than 45 with COVID-19, enrolled during active disease. The rearrangement links TRBV4-3 to TRBJ1-2, with 8 bases that match TRBD1. The CDR3 is CASSREWTGSAYGYTF. The CDR3 DNA follows: TGCGCCAGCAGCCGCGAATGGACAGGGTCCGCCTATGGCTACACCTTC.